This entry is about one T cell receptor (beta chain). Antigen specificity is unknown. This entry belongs to a study of cytomegalovirus exposure and HLA in healthy donors. Study in general: The 100 to 150 validation repertoires and the roughly 670 first-cohort repertoires shared a platform, a later analysis reported.

Study outcomes and limitations: Some TCR beta chains (roughly 160 of them) were listed as cytomegalovirus-associated. According to a subsequent analysis, TCR clusters from the first cohort were inclined to appear together in the roughly 130 validation repertoires.

The V and J ends lost 5 bases and 9 bases, in that order; junction bases with no gene match: 1. CDR1 MDHEN and CDR2 SYDVKM come from the germline V gene. This CDR3 is 11 amino acids long. Repertoires were generated with immunoSEQ multiplex PCR, while TCRdb's copy carries only in-frame clones and drops some. This sample has about 180,000 clones, with 85% found just once. The chain employs TRBV28 and TRBJ2-1; 7 bases map to TRBD2. The sequence derives from a man aged 18 to 35 in good health and CMV-seropositive. The sequencing input was PBMCs. The CDR3 DNA is TGTGCCAGCAGTGGGGGGGGTGAGCAGTTCTTC. This sequence encodes CASSGGGEQFF.